The next 8 T cell receptor beta chains were all read from a single sample in a study of human T cells and chemical hapten exposure (dated by TCRdb to about 2021). Total RNA was extracted from unfractionated whole blood collected in Tempus Blood RNA tubes. During library preparation, unique molecular identifiers were attached to individual cDNA molecules so that TCRs could be counted in a quantitative, reproducible way. The raw public reads went through TCRdb reprocessing: fastp at Q25, MiXCR clone calling, in-frame beta chains kept. Each entry is one CDR3 protein sequence, shown with its most common DNA and genes. The sample includes around 120,000 distinct CDR3 sequences, with less than 10% observed a single time. About 1.4% of the sample is held by the ten biggest clonotypes. The sequencing sample was made of whole blood. These receptors were taken from a human donor in good health. Some clones in this sample may be carry-over from other donors' samples. Donor details come from another sample of the same person, matched by shared clones.

The chain has TRBV3-1 and TRBJ2-7, with TRBD1 matching 8 bases. Germline V CDR1 and CDR2: LGHDT, YNNKEL (reference sequence). This CDR3 is built from 14 residues. The ends lost 0 bases at V and 5 bases at J; junction bases unmatched: 3. The CDR3 spells CASSQDQGQDEQYF. The CDR3 nucleotides read TGTGCCAGCAGCCAAGATCAGGGACAGGACGAGCAGTACTTC.

This clonotype was found a few times. The CDR3 protein is CSGLYAGETQYF. Here the CDR3 DNA reads TGCAGCGGTCTTTACGCCGGTGAGACCCAGTACTTC. The V gene is TRBV29-1, the J gene TRBJ2-5, with unresolved D. Germline V CDR1 and CDR2: SQVTM, ANQGSEA. V shed 7 bases and J shed 5 bases, with 14 bases lying between them. The CDR3 totals 12 residues.

This clonotype has just a few counts. This sequence joins TRBV7-9 and TRBJ1-1, with D unclear. V gave up 4 bases and J gave up 10 bases, with 13 bases separating them. Germline V gives CDR1 SEHNR, CDR2 FQNEAQ (reference sequence). CDR3 length: 12 amino acids. CDR3 nucleotide sequence: TGTGCCAGCAGCTCTGAGACCACAACAGCTTTCTTT. It yields the protein CASSSETTTAFF.

This clonotype came up a few times. The chain recombines TRBV20-1 with TRBJ2-1, with 8 nucleotides matching TRBD2. V shed 5 bases, J shed 4 bases, and the junction held 19 bases outside the gene matches. Germline CDR1 reads DFQATT; CDR2 reads SNEGSKA (reference sequence). The CDR3 length is 18 residues. CDR3 region: CSASGGLGTYRTYNEQFF. CDR3 nucleotide sequence: TGCAGTGCTTCGGGGGGGCTGGGAACTTACCGAACTTACAATGAGCAGTTCTTC.

There are a few counts of this clonotype. The CDR3 loop reads CASSQAVGRGSYNEQFF. CDR3 DNA: TGTGCCAGCAGCCAGGCCGTCGGGAGGGGTTCCTACAATGAGCAGTTCTTC. V and J are TRBV4-2 and TRBJ2-1; TRBD2 agrees at 8 bases. Germline CDR1 reads LGHNA; CDR2 reads YNFKEQ. The CDR3 runs to 17 residues. The V and J ends lost 3 bases and 1 base, in that order; junction bases with no gene match: 8.

This clonotype was observed many times. The rearrangement joins TRBV12-5 to TRBJ2-7; D remains unclear. CDR3 size: 12 residues. Germline lookup yields CDR1 LGHNT and CDR2 FRNRAP. Trimming cost V 0 bases and J 5 bases, with 5 bases left between them. CDR3 residues: CASGLVRNEQYF. CDR3 coding DNA: TGTGCTAGTGGTTTGGTACGTAACGAGCAGTACTTC. Using reference TRBV12-5 and TRBJ2-7 for the parts outside the CDR3, the full variable domain is DARVTQTPRHKVTEMGQEVTMRCQPILGHNTVFWYRQTMMQGLELLAYFRNRAPLDDSGMPKDRFSAEMPDATLATLKIQPSEPRDSAVYFCASGLVRNEQYFGPGTRLTVT.

The V gene is TRBV27, the J gene TRBJ1-5, with D maybe TRBD1 (5 bases). Looked up from germline, CDR1 is MNHEY and CDR2 is SMNVEV (reference sequence). V lost 8 bases to trimming and J lost 0 bases, with 11 bases between them. This CDR3 spans 14 amino acids. CDR3 coding DNA: TGTGCCAGCTCCTGGCAGGGTAGCAATCAGCCCCAGCATTTT. It yields the protein CASSWQGSNQPQHF.

In its sample, this clonotype was seen a few times. V usage is TRBV7-9 and J usage is TRBJ2-7; the D is unclear. The ends were cut back, 6 bases at V and 4 bases at J, with 10 bases in the middle. Germline V gene data show CDR1 as SEHNR and CDR2 as FQNEAQ (reference sequence). The CDR3 consists of 12 residues. This CDR3 is CASSRTLYEQYF. CDR3 nucleotide sequence: TGTGCCAGCAGTCGTACCTTGTACGAGCAGTACTTC.